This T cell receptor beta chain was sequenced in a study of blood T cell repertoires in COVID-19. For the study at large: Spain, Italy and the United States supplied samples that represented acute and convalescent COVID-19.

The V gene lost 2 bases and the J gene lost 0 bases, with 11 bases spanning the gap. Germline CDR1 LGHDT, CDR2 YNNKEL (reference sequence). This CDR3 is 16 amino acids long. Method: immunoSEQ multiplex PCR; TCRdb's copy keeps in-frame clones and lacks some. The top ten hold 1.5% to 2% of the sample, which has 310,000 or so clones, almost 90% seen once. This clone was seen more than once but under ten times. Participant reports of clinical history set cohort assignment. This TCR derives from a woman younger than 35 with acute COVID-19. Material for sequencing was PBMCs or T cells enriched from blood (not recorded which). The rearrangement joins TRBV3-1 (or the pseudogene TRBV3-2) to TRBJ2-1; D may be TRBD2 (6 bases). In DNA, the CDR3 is TGTGCCAGCAGCCAACTAATCGGGAGCTCCTACAATGAGCAGTTCTTC. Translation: CASSQLIGSSYNEQFF.